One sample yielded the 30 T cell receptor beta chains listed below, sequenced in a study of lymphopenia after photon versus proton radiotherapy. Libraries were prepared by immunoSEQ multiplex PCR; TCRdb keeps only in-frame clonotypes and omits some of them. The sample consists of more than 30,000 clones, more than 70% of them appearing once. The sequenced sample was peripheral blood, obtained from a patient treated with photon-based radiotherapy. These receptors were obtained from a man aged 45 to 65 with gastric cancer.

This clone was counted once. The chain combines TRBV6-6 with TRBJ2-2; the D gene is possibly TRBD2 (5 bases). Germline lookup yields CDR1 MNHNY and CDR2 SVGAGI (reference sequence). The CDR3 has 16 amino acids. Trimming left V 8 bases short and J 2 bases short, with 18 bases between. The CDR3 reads CASGSEVARNTGELFF. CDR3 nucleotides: TGTGCCAGCGGTTCGGAGGTGGCCCGAAACACCGGGGAGCTGTTTTTT.

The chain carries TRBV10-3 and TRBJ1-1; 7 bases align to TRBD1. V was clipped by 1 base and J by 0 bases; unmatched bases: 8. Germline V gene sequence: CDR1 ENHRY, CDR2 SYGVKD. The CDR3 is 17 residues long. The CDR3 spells CAISEWQGGTMNTEAFF. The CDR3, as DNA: TGTGCCATCAGTGAGTGGCAGGGGGGGACCATGAACACTGAAGCTTTCTTT.

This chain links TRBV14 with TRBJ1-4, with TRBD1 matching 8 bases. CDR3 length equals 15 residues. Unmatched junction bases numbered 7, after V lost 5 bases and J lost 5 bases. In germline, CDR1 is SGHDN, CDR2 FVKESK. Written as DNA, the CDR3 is TGTGCCAGCAGCAGACAGACAGGGGCGAATGAAAAACTGTTTTTT. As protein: CASSRQTGANEKLFF.

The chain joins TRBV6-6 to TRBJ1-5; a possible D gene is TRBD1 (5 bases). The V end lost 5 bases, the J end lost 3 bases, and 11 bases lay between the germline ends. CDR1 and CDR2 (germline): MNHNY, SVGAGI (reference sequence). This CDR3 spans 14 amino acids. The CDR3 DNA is TGTGCCAGCAGTGGGGCTGTTCTCAATCAGCCCCAGCATTTT. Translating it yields CASSGAVLNQPQHF.

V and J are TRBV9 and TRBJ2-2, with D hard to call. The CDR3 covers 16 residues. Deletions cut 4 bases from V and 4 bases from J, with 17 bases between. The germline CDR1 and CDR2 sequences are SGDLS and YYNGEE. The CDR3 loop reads CASSPGPGGSTGELFF. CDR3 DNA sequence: TGTGCCAGCAGCCCCGGTCCGGGTGGTAGCACCGGGGAGCTGTTTTTT. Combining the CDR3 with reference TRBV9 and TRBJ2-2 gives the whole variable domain DSGVTQTPKHLITATGQRVTLRCSPRSGDLSVYWYQQSLDQGLQFLIQYYNGEERAKGNILERFSAQQFPDLHSELNLSSLELGDSALYFCASSPGPGGSTGELFFGEGSRLTVL.

CDR3 coding DNA: TGTGCCAGCTCACTTGGACAGGCCGGCAATCAGCCCCAGCATTTT. Translated: CASSLGQAGNQPQHF. The genes are TRBV18 and TRBJ1-5; 7 bases line up with TRBD1. V gave up 4 bases and J gave up 2 bases; unmatched junction bases: 5. This CDR3 comprises 15 residues. The germline gives CDR1 KGHSH, CDR2 LQKENI.

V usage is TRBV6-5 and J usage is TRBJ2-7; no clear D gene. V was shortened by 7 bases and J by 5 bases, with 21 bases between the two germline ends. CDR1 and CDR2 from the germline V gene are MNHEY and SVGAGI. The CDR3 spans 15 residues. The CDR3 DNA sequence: TGTGCCAGCAAGAGACTCCCGTGGGGTGCCAACGAGCAGTACTTC. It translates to CASKRLPWGANEQYF.

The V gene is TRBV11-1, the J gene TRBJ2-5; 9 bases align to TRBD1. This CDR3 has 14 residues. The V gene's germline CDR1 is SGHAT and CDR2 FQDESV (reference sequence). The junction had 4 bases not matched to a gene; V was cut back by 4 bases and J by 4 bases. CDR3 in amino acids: CASSSDRGLETQYF. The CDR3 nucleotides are TGTGCCAGCAGCTCGGACAGGGGTTTAGAGACCCAGTACTTC. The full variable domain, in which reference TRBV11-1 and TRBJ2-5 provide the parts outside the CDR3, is EAEVAQSPRYKITEKSQAVAFWCDPISGHATLYWYRQILGQGPELLVQFQDESVVDDSQLPKDRFSAERLKGVDSTLKIQPAELGDSAMYLCASSSDRGLETQYFGPGTRLLVL.

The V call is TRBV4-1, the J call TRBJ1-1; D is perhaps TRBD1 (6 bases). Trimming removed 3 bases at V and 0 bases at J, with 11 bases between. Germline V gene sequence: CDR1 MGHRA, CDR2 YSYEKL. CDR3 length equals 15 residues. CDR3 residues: CASSQFGQLNTEAFF. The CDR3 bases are TGCGCCAGCAGCCAGTTCGGACAGCTGAACACTGAAGCTTTCTTT.

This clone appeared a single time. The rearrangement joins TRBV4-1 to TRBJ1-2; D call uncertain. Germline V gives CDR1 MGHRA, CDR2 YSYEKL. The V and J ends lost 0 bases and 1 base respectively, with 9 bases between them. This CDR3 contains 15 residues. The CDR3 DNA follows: TGCGCCAGCAGCCAAGAGGGGATTGGTAACTATGGCTACACCTTC. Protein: CASSQEGIGNYGYTF.

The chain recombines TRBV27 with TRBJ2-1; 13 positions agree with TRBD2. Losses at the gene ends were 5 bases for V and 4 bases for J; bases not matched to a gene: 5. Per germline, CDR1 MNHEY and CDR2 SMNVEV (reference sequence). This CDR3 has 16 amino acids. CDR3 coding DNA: TGTGCCAGCAGTCTTGGACTAGCGGGAGATTACAATGAGCAGTTCTTC. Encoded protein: CASSLGLAGDYNEQFF.

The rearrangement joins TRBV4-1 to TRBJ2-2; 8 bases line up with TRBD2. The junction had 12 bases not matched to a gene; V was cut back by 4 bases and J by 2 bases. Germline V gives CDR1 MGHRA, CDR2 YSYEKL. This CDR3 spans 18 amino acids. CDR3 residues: CASSPGLAGPSNTGELFF. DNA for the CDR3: TGCGCCAGCAGCCCGGGGTTAGCGGGGCCCTCCAACACCGGGGAGCTGTTTTTT.

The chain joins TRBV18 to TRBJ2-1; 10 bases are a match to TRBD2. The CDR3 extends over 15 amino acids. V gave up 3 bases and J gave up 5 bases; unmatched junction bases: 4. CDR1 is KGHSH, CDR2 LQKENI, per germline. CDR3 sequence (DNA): TGTGCCAGCTCACCTACTAGCGGGATGGACAATGAGCAGTTCTTC. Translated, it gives CASSPTSGMDNEQFF. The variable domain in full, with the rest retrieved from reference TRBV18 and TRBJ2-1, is NAGVMQNPRHLVRRRGQEARLRCSPMKGHSHVYWYRQLPEEGLKFMVYLQKENIIDESGMPKERFSAEFPKEGPSILRIQQVVRGDSAAYFCASSPTSGMDNEQFFGPGTRLTVL.

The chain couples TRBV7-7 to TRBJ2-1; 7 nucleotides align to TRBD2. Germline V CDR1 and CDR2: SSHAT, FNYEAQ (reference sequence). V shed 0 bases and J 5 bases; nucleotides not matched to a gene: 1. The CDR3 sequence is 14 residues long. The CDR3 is CASSLAGGNNEQFF. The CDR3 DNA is TGTGCCAGCAGCTTAGCGGGGGGGAACAATGAGCAGTTCTTC.

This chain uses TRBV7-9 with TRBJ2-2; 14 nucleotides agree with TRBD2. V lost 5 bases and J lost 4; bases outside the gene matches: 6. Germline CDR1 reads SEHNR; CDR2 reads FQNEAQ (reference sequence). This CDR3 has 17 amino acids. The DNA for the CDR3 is TGTGCCAGCAGCGCGGGACTAGCGGGAGTGGGCACCGGGGAGCTGTTTTTT. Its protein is CASSAGLAGVGTGELFF.

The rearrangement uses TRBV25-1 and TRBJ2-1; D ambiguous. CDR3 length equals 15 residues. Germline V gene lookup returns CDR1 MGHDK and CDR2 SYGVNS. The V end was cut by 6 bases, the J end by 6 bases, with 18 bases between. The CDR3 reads CASSTPFLGPNEQFF. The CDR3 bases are TGTGCCAGCAGCACACCGTTCCTGGGTCCCAATGAGCAGTTCTTC. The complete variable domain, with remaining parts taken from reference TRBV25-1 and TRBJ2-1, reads EADIYQTPRYLVIGTGKKITLECSQTMGHDKMYWYQQDPGMELHLIHYSYGVNSTEKGDLSSESTVSRIRTEHFPLTLESARPSHTSQYLCASSTPFLGPNEQFFGPGTRLTVL.

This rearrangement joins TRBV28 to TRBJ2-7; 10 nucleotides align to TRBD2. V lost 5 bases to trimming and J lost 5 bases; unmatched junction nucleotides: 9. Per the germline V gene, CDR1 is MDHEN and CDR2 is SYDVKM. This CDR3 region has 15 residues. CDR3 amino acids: CASSPLAGALDEQYF. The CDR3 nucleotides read TGTGCCAGCAGTCCCCTAGCGGGAGCGTTGGACGAGCAGTACTTC.

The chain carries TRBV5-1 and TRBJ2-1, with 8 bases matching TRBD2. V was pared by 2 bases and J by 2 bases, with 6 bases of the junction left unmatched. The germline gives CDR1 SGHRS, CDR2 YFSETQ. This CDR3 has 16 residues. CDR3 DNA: TGCGCCAGCAGCTTCGATTTAGCGGGAACCTACAATGAGCAGTTCTTC. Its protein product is CASSFDLAGTYNEQFF.

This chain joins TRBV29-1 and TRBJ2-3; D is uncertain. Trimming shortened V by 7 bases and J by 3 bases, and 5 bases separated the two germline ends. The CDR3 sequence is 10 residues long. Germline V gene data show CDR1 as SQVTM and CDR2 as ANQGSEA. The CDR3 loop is CSGKTDTQYF. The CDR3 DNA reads TGCAGCGGCAAAACAGATACGCAGTATTTT.

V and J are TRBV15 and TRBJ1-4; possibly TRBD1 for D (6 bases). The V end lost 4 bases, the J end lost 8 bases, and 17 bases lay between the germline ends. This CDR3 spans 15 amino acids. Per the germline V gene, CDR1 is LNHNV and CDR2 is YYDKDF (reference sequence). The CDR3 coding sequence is TGTGCCACCAGCACCGGGGGGCCGGGAGGGGAAAAACTGTTTTTT. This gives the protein CATSTGGPGGEKLFF.

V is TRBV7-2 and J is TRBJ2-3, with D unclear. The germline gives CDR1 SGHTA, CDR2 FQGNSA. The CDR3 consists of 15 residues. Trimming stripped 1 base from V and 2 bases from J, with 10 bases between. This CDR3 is CASSLDQPITDTQYF. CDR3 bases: TGTGCCAGCAGCTTAGACCAGCCTATCACAGATACGCAGTATTTT.

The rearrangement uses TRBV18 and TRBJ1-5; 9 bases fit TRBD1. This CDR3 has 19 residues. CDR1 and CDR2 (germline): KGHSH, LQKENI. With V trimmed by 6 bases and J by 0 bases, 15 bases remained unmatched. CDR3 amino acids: CASSRGQGLRSYSNQPQHF. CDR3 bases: TGTGCCAGCTCTCGAGGACAGGGGCTACGGTCCTATAGCAATCAGCCCCAGCATTTT. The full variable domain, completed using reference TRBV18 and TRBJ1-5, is NAGVMQNPRHLVRRRGQEARLRCSPMKGHSHVYWYRQLPEEGLKFMVYLQKENIIDESGMPKERFSAEFPKEGPSILRIQQVVRGDSAAYFCASSRGQGLRSYSNQPQHFGDGTRLSIL.

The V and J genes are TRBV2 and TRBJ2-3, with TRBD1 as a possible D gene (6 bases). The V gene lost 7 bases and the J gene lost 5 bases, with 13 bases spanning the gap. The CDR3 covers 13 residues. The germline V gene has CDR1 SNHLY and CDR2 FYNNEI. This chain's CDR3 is CASNSRGVDTQYF. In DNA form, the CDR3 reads TGTGCCAGCAATAGCAGGGGAGTAGATACGCAGTATTTT.

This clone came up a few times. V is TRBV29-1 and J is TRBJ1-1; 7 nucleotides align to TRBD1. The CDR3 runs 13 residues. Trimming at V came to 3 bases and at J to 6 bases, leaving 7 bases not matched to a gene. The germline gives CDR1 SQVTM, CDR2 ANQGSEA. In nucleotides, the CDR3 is TGCAGCGTTGACCGCCCAGGGGGAGCTGAAGCTTTCTTT. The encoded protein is CSVDRPGGAEAFF. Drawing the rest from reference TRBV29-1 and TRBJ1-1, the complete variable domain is SAVISQKPSRDICQRGTSLTIQCQVDSQVTMMFWYRQQPGQSLTLIATANQGSEATYESGFVIDKFPISRPNLTFSTLTVSNMSPEDSSIYLCSVDRPGGAEAFFGQGTRLTVV.

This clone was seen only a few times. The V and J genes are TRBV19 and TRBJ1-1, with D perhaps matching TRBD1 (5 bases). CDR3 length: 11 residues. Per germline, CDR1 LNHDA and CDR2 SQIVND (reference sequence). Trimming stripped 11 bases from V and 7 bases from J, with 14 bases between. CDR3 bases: TGTGCCTCGTACCGGGACGGTGAAGCTTTCTTT. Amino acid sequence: CASYRDGEAFF.

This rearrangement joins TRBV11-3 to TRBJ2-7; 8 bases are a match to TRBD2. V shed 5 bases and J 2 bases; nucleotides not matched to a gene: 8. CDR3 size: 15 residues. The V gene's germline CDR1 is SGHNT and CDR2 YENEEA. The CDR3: CASSREGGKAYEQYF. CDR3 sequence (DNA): TGTGCCAGCAGCCGGGAGGGGGGTAAGGCCTACGAGCAGTACTTC. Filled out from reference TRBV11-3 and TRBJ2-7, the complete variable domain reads EAGVVQSPRYKIIEKKQPVAFWCNPISGHNTLYWYLQNLGQGPELLIRYENEEAVDDSQLPKDRFSAERLKGVDSTLKIQPAELGDSAVYLCASSREGGKAYEQYFGPGTRLTVT.

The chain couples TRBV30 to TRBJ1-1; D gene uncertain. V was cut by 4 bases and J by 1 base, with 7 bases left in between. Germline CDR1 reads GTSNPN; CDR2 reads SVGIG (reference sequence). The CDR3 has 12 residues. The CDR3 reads CAWTRRNTEAFF. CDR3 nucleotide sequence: TGTGCCTGGACCAGGCGGAACACTGAAGCTTTCTTT.

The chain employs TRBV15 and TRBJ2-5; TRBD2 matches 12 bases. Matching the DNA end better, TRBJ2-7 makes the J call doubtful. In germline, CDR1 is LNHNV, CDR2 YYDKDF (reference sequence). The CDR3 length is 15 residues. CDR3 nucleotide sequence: TGTGCCACCAGCAGATCCTCTAGCGGGAGGGCCGAGCAGTACTTC. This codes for CATSRSSSGRAEQYF.

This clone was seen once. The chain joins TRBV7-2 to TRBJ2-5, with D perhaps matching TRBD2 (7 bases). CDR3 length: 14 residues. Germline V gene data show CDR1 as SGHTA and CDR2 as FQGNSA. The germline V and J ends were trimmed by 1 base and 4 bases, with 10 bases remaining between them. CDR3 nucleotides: TGTGCCAGCAGCTTAGTGGGGGGGCGAGAGACCCAGTACTTC. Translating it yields CASSLVGGRETQYF.

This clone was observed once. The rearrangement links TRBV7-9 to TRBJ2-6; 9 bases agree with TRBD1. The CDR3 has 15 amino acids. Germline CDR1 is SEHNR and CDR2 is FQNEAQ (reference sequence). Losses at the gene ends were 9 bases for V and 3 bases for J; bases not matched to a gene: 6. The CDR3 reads CASTTGGGGANVLTF. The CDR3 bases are TGTGCCAGTACTACAGGGGGCGGTGGGGCCAACGTCCTGACTTTC.